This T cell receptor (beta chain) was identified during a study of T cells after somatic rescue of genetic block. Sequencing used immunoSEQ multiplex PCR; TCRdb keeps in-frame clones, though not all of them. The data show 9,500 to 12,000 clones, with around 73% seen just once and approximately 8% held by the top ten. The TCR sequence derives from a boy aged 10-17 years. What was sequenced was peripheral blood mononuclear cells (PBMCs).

The DNA of the CDR3 is TGTGCCAGCAGCTCTCCCAAACGAGGAAGAATCTATGAGCAGTTCTTC. This encodes CASSSPKRGRIYEQFF. This chain uses TRBV7-2 with TRBJ2-1; D gene uncertain. V was trimmed by 4 bases and J by 8 bases, leaving 21 bases between them. The CDR3 sequence is 16 residues long. Germline CDR1 and CDR2: SGHTA and FQGNSA.